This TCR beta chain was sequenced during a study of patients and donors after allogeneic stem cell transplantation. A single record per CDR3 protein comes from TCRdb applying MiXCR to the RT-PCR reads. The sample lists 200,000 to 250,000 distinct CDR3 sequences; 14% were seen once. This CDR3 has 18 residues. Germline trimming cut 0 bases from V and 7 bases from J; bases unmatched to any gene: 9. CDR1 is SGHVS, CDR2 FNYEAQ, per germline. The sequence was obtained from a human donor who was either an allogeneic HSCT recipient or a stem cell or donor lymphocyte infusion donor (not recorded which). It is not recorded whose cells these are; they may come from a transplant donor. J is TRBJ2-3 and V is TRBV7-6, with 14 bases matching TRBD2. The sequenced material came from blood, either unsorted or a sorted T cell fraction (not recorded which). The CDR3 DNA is TGTGCCAGCAGCTTAGCCGGCGGGACTAGCGGGAGCGCGAATACGCAGTATTTT. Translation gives CASSLAGGTSGSANTQYF.